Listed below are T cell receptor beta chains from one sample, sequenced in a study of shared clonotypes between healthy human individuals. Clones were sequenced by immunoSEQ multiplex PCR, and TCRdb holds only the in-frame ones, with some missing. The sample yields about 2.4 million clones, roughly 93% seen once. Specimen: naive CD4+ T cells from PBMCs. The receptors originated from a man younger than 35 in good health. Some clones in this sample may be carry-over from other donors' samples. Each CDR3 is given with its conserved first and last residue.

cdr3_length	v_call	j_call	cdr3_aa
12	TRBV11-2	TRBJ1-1	CASSPRGSEAFF
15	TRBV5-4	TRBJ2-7	CASSPSSGRTYEQYF
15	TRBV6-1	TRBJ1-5	CASSEFGASNQPQHF
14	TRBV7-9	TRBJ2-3	CASSLYSGRDTQYF
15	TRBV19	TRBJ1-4	CASSIRGAANEKLFF
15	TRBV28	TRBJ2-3	CASSYSGASTDTQYF
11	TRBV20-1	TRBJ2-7	CSANLRLEQYF
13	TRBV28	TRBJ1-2	CAIQFGGRRGYTF
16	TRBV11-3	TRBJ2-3	CASSLGLAGMTDTQYF
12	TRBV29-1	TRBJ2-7	CSVQGWDYEQYF
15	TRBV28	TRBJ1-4	CASSFFREFNEKLFF
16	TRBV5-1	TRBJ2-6	CASSLEVRPGANVLTF
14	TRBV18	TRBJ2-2	CASSPPTGTGELFF
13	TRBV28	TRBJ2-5	CASSLSGAETQYF
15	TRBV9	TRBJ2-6	CASRAGLSGANVLTF
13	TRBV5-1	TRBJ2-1	CASSLGDYNEQFF
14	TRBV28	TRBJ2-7	CASTPSDGPYEQYF
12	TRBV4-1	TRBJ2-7	CASSHRLGEQYF
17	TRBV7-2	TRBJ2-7	CASSLGPSGRAAYEQYF
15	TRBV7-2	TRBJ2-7	CASSYNTGGQDEQYF
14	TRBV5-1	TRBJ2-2	CASSSSGNTGELFF
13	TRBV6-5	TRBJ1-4	CASAGIGDEKLFF
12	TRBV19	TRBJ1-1	CASSVRQHSAFF
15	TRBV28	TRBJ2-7	CASSFLGTGMLEQYF
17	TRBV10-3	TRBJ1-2	CAISEADRGPSNYGYTF
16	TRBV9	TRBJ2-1	CASSVLSSGGHNEQFF
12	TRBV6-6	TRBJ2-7	CASSLDRNEQYF
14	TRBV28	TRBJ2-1	CASSERTDYNEQFF
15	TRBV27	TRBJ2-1	CASSYRLAGAKEQFF
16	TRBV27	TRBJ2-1	CASSSLPWGEYNEQFF
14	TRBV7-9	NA	CASTLGSRSYEQYF
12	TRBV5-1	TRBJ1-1	CASSGPGTEAFF
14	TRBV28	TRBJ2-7	CASSLNWVPYEQYF
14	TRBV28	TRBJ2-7	CASTTPGGIYEQYF
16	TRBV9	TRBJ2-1	CASSVGLRDRLNEQFF
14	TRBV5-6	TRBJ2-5	CASSSSGGAETQYF
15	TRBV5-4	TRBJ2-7	CASSQGRDISYEQYF
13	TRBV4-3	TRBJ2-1	CASSHPRGGEQFF
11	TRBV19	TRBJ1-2	CASSLNYGYTF
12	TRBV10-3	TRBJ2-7	CATSSDAYEQYF
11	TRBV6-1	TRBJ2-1	CASSAALEQFF
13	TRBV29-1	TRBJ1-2	CSVTSGDNYGYTF
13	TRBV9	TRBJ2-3	CASSARTTDTQYF
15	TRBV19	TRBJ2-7	CASSIPLAPGHEQYF
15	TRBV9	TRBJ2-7	CASSVGGSSSYEQYF
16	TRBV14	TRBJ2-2	CASSLGLTPNTGELFF
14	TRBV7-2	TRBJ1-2	CASSRQGGGKGYTF
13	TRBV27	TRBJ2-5	CASSFLADETQYF
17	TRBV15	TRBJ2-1	CATSRARGQGYANEQFF
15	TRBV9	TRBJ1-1	CASSADRVGGTEAFF